The entry below gives a single T cell receptor beta chain sequence along with its context. The CDR3 consists of 16 residues. V lost 5 bases and J lost 5; bases outside the gene matches: 6. Germline lookup yields CDR1 SGHAT and CDR2 FQNNGV. This sample is part of a study of blood T cell repertoires in COVID-19. Across the study: From the United States, Italy and Spain came samples of acute and convalescent COVID-19. Nucleic acid was either cDNA or gDNA, and it came from T cells, B-cell-depleted T cells, or PBMCs.

As handled by the study authors: Nucleated cell number was recorded as an estimate derived from reference gene primer amplification. Only in-frame clones appear in the TCRdb table, and some are missing; sequencing was by immunoSEQ multiplex PCR. V and J calls plus clone size are reproduced from that table; the DNA served to infer D and trimming. This table holds tens of thousands of clones, roughly 79% found once. This rearrangement joins TRBV11-2 to TRBJ2-2; 12 nucleotides match TRBD2. The TCR comes from an elderly man with acute or convalescent COVID-19. Sample: peripheral blood. The CDR3 coding sequence is TGTGCCAGCAGCGGGGGACTAGCGGGTGGAACCGGGGAGCTGTTTTTT. It translates to CASSGGLAGGTGELFF.